Here is one TCR beta chain with its context. No antigen is known for it. The record originates from a study of blood T cells in healthy people across ages. Overall study findings and caveats: Donor CMV status was unknown, possibly confounding expanded clonotype changes.

CDR1 is MNHEY, CDR2 SMNVEV, per germline (reference sequence). V lost 6 bases and J lost 6; bases outside the gene matches: 0. CDR3 size: 13 residues. Using a J-beta primer mix together with a sample-barcoded 5' primer, a second PCR was run for roughly 6 to 11 cycles. Every molecule of cDNA carried a tag from a template-switch adaptor with 12 random nucleotides. TCRdb redid the calling of the 5' RACE reads with MiXCR, one entry per CDR3 protein. The sample includes approximately 730,000 distinct CDR3 sequences, around 40% seen only once; the top ten take approximately 22%. Total RNA amounts of at least 6 micrograms were extracted per sample.

The sample taken for sequencing was blood. The sequence derives from a woman aged 55-70 years in good health. V usage is TRBV27 and J usage is TRBJ2-4, with TRBD2 matching over 12 bases. Here the CDR3 DNA reads TGTGCCAGCAGGACTAGCGGGAGAAACATTCAGTACTTC. Its protein is CASRTSGRNIQYF.